This TCR beta chain was captured by sequencing in a study of T cell responses to AZD1222 COVID-19 vaccine. Method: immunoSEQ multiplex PCR; TCRdb's copy keeps in-frame clones and lacks some. The repertoire holds about 86,000 clones, with about 78% as singletons. Trimming took off 2 bases at V and 4 bases at J, with 11 bases between the two ends. Germline CDR1 MDHEN, CDR2 SYDVKM. The CDR3 runs 15 residues. The source of this sequence is an adult in good health. Sequenced material: peripheral blood, taken on day 0 of AZD1222 vaccination. The rearrangement links TRBV28 to TRBJ1-4; D remains unclear. The CDR3 sequence: CASSLPYMGNEKLFF. The CDR3 DNA reads TGTGCCAGCAGTTTACCCTACATGGGTAATGAAAAACTGTTTTTT.